This passage covers 13 T cell receptor beta chains from one sample sequenced in a study of T cell repertoires in aging, cancer and after chemotherapy. Rearranged V-D-J TRB sequences were amplified with a mixed TRB-A/B primer pool. MiXCR, applied by TCRdb to the multiplex PCR reads, yields one record per CDR3 protein. Among roughly 6,000 distinct CDR3 sequences listed, approximately 20% were seen once. Peripheral blood genomic DNA, not sorted cells or RNA, was the template. Sequences were obtained from blood. Receptors originate from a human donor with a blood cancer.

CDR3 region: CASSRSRGAAGANVLTF. Here the CDR3 DNA reads TGTGCCAGCAGCAGGAGCAGGGGCGCGGCTGGGGCCAACGTCCTGACTTTC. This sequence joins TRBV5-6 and TRBJ2-6, with a weak D call TRBD1 (6 bases). V was cut by 4 bases and J by 2 bases, with 16 bases left in between. The CDR3 has 17 amino acids. Per the germline V gene, CDR1 is SGHDT and CDR2 is YYEEEE. The variable domain in full, completed from reference TRBV5-6 and TRBJ2-6, reads DAGVTQSPTHLIKTRGQQVTLRCSPKSGHDTVSWYQQALGQGPQFIFQYYEEEERQRGNFPDRFSGHQFPNYSSELNVNALLLGDSALYLCASSRSRGAAGANVLTFGAGSRLTVL.

In its sample, this clonotype ranks as medium-sized (0.01 to 0.1%). The chain links TRBV19 to TRBJ1-2; D unresolved. The CDR3 consists of 13 residues. V lost 5 bases and J lost 1, with 8 bases in between. Germline V gene data show CDR1 as LNHDA and CDR2 as SQIVND (reference sequence). The CDR3 coding sequence is TGTGCCAGTAGTCCGGGGAGTAACTATGGCTACACCTTC. It yields the protein CASSPGSNYGYTF. The full variable domain, with the rest looked up from reference TRBV19 and TRBJ1-2, is DGGITQSPKYLFRKEGQNVTLSCEQNLNHDAMYWYRQDPGQGLRLIYYSQIVNDFQKGDIAEGYSVSREKKESFPLTVTSAQKNPTAFYLCASSPGSNYGYTFGSGTRLTVV.

V is TRBV11-2 and J is TRBJ1-1; D ambiguous. This CDR3 spans 14 amino acids. Germline CDR1 SGHAT, CDR2 FQNNGV. V lost 1 base, J lost 7 bases, and 13 bases lay in between. This CDR3 is CASSLGPAGFEAFF. In DNA form, the CDR3 reads TGTGCCAGCAGCTTAGGTCCGGCTGGATTTGAAGCTTTCTTT.

By share, this clonotype ranks as medium-sized. The chain uses TRBV5-5 and TRBJ1-4; 7 bases agree with TRBD1. Germline trimming cut 0 bases from V and 10 bases from J; bases unmatched to any gene: 9. CDR3 size: 15 residues. Germline V gives CDR1 SGHKS, CDR2 YYEKEE (reference sequence). CDR3 nucleotides: TGTGCCAGCAGCTTGGCTGGGACAGAGGGGGGAAAACTGTTTTTT. Amino acids: CASSLAGTEGGKLFF.

By share, this clonotype counts as large. The J gene is TRBJ2-1, the V gene TRBV6-5, with D perhaps given as TRBD1 or TRBD2 (5 bases each). CDR1 and CDR2 from the germline V gene are MNHEY and SVGAGI. V was clipped by 8 bases and J by 7 bases, with 21 bases between them. The CDR3 has 15 residues. The CDR3: CASVKGAQEGNEQFF. In DNA form, the CDR3 reads TGTGCCAGCGTAAAAGGTGCACAAGAGGGGAATGAGCAGTTCTTC.

In this sample, this clonotype is large. The chain couples TRBV29-1 to TRBJ2-5; no reliable D call. This CDR3 is 14 amino acids long. The ends were cut back, 1 base at V and 1 base at J, with 10 bases in the middle. Germline CDR1 and CDR2: SQVTM and ANQGSEA. CDR3 sequence: CSVEVLLGQETQYF. The CDR3 coding sequence is TGCAGCGTTGAAGTACTCTTAGGCCAAGAGACCCAGTACTTC.

This clonotype has just a few counts. The rearrangement uses TRBV20-1 and TRBJ1-6; possibly TRBD1 for D (5 bases). The CDR3 runs to 20 residues. CDR1 and CDR2 from the germline V gene are DFQATT and SNEGSKA (reference sequence). Trimming removed 1 base from V and 6 bases from J, with 28 bases in between. CDR3 sequence reads: CSARVHLGGATKEFNSPLHF. The CDR3 nucleotides read TGCAGTGCTAGAGTTCACCTGGGGGGTGCCACAAAGGAGTTTAATTCACCCCTCCACTTT.

This sequence joins TRBV7-9 and TRBJ2-4; TRBD1 matches at 9 bases. The CDR3 has 18 amino acids. J gave up 4 bases and V 5 bases, and 15 bases lay outside the gene matches. Germline V gene lookup returns CDR1 SEHNR and CDR2 FQNEAQ (reference sequence). CDR3 sequence: CASSATGQGPSVKNIQYF. Here the CDR3 DNA reads TGTGCCAGCAGCGCGACGGGACAGGGTCCCTCTGTAAAAAACATTCAGTACTTC.

This clonotype was seen a single time. The chain combines TRBV4-2 with TRBJ1-1, with a tentative D call TRBD1 (5 bases). V lost 1 base and J 1 base, leaving 10 bases between the germline ends. CDR1 is LGHNA and CDR2 is YNFKEQ in the germline V gene. This CDR3 is built from 15 residues. CDR3 loop: CASSQALTGNTEAFF. The CDR3 bases are TGTGCCAGCAGCCAAGCCTTAACAGGGAACACTGAAGCTTTCTTT.

J is TRBJ1-5 and V is TRBV7-2; D gene unclear. The V and J ends lost 2 bases and 7 bases respectively, with 9 bases between them. CDR1 and CDR2 (germline): SGHTA, FQGNSA. This CDR3 has 13 residues. The CDR3 spells CASSLQAGQPQHF. In DNA form, the CDR3 reads TGTGCCAGCAGCTTACAGGCAGGACAGCCCCAGCATTTT.

The chain joins TRBV6-5 to TRBJ2-3; perhaps TRBD1 as D (7 bases). From germline, CDR1 is MNHEY and CDR2 SVGAGI. Trimming cost V 5 bases and J 3 bases, with 15 bases left between them. The CDR3 contains 15 residues. CDR3 sequence reads: CASSRAGGWTDTQYF. The CDR3 bases are TGTGCCAGCAGTAGGGCAGGGGGGTGGACAGATACGCAGTATTTT.

In its sample, this clonotype ranks as medium-sized. The chain links TRBV7-9 to TRBJ2-2; 9 nucleotides line up with TRBD1. CDR3 length: 16 residues. V lost 1 base to trimming and J lost 4 bases; unmatched junction nucleotides: 4. Germline V gene sequence: CDR1 SEHNR, CDR2 FQNEAQ (reference sequence). The CDR3 spells CASSLDRGLITGELFF. The CDR3 nucleotides are TGTGCCAGCAGCTTAGACAGGGGGCTGATCACCGGGGAGCTGTTTTTT.

The V and J genes are TRBV6-2 or TRBV6-3 and TRBJ2-3; 10 nucleotides align to TRBD2. This CDR3 is built from 13 residues. CDR1 is MNHEY, CDR2 SVGEGT, per germline. After removal of 5 bases from V and 6 bases from J, the junction contained 2 bases not matched to a gene. CDR3 bases: TGTGCCAGCAGTAGCGGGGGGGCCGATACGCAGTATTTT. Its protein product is CASSSGGADTQYF.